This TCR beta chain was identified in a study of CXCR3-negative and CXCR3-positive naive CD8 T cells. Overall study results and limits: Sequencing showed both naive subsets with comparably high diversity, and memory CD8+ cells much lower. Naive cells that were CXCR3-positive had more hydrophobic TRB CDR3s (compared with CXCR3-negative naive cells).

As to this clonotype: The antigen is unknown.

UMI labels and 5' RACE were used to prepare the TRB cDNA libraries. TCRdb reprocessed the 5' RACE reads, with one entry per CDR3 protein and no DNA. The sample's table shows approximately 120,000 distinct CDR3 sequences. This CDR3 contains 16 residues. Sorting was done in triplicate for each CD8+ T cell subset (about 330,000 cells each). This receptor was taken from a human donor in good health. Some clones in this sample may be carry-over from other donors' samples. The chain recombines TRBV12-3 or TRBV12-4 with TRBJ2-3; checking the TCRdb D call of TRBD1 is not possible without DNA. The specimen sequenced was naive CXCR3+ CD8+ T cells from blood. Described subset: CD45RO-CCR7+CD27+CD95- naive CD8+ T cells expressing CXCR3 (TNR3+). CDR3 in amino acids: CASSLMQGASTDTQYF.